Each of the 28 T cell receptor beta chains below was sequenced from the same sample in a study of OX40 agonist ivuxolimab in advanced cancers. The data were produced by immunoSEQ multiplex PCR, yet TCRdb's version contains in-frame clones alone and is incomplete. Of about 130,000 clones in the sample, over 75% were seen once. The source material was CD4+ or CD8+ T cells sorted from blood, sampled in a trial of the OX40 agonist ivuxolimab. These receptors came from an adult with an advanced solid tumor such as melanoma, head and neck, liver or kidney cancer.

The CDR3 DNA reads as TGCAGCGTGACTACCGGGAGGAATCAGCCCCAGCATTTT. This gives the protein CSVTTGRNQPQHF. This chain uses TRBV29-1 with TRBJ1-5; D not certain. Germline V gene lookup returns CDR1 SQVTM and CDR2 ANQGSEA. The germline V and J ends were trimmed by 6 bases and 4 bases, with 13 bases remaining between them. The CDR3 is 13 amino acids.

The V and J genes are TRBV19 and TRBJ2-2; D not certain. The CDR3 spans 14 residues. V lost 4 bases and J 0 bases, leaving 6 bases between the germline ends. Germline assignment: CDR1 LNHDA and CDR2 SQIVND (reference sequence). This chain's CDR3 is CASSRSPNTGELFF. For the CDR3, the DNA is TGTGCCAGTAGTAGAAGTCCGAACACCGGGGAGCTGTTTTTT.

V gene TRBV19 combines with J gene TRBJ1-3; D ambiguous. CDR1 and CDR2 (germline): LNHDA, SQIVND (reference sequence). V was trimmed by 5 bases and J by 0 bases, leaving 11 bases between them. The CDR3 has 15 residues. DNA of the CDR3: TGTGCCAGTAGTCTCGACCGTTACTCTGGAAACACCATATATTTT. Protein product: CASSLDRYSGNTIYF.

The chain has TRBV7-9 and TRBJ2-7, with D uncertain. Per the germline V gene, CDR1 is SEHNR and CDR2 is FQNEAQ (reference sequence). The CDR3 contains 14 residues. V gave up 7 bases and J gave up 2 bases, with 15 bases separating them. CDR3: CASTNPPDTYEQYF. Written as DNA, the CDR3 is TGTGCCAGCACCAACCCCCCAGATACCTACGAGCAGTACTTC.

CDR3 sequence: CASSPTDGNYGYTF. In nucleotides, the CDR3 is TGTGCCAGCTCACCAACCGACGGGAACTATGGCTACACCTTC. The chain employs TRBV18 and TRBJ1-2; D gene unclear. Germline V CDR1 and CDR2: KGHSH, LQKENI. The CDR3 runs 14 residues. V was shortened by 2 bases and J by 2 bases, with 9 bases between the two germline ends. The whole variable domain, remainder taken from reference TRBV18 and TRBJ1-2, is NAGVMQNPRHLVRRRGQEARLRCSPMKGHSHVYWYRQLPEEGLKFMVYLQKENIIDESGMPKERFSAEFPKEGPSILRIQQVVRGDSAAYFCASSPTDGNYGYTFGSGTRLTVV.

The V gene is TRBV28, the J gene TRBJ2-7, with a possible D match to TRBD2 (6 bases). The CDR3 totals 13 residues. The germline V gene has CDR1 MDHEN and CDR2 SYDVKM. Trimming shortened V by 3 bases and J by 6 bases, and 12 bases separated the two germline ends. In DNA, the CDR3 is TGTGCCAGCAGTTTGGAGGGGATAGTCGAGCAGTACTTC. Residues: CASSLEGIVEQYF.

The chain combines TRBV7-3 with TRBJ2-1; D call uncertain. Per the germline V gene, CDR1 is SGHTA and CDR2 is FQGTGA. CDR3 length: 15 amino acids. Trimming removed 1 base at V and 0 bases at J, with 7 bases between. The CDR3 DNA follows: TGTGCCAGCAGCTTAAGTGGCGGCTCCTACAATGAGCAGTTCTTC. It encodes CASSLSGGSYNEQFF.

J is TRBJ1-5 and V is TRBV18, with 10 nucleotides matching TRBD1. The junction had 5 bases not matched to a gene; V was cut back by 5 bases and J by 1 base. CDR1 and CDR2 from the germline V gene are KGHSH and LQKENI. The CDR3 totals 16 residues. The CDR3 is CASSGGQGGSNQPQHF. The CDR3 DNA reads TGTGCCAGCTCAGGCGGACAGGGGGGAAGCAATCAGCCCCAGCATTTT. Combining the CDR3 with reference TRBV18 and TRBJ1-5 gives the whole variable domain NAGVMQNPRHLVRRRGQEARLRCSPMKGHSHVYWYRQLPEEGLKFMVYLQKENIIDESGMPKERFSAEFPKEGPSILRIQQVVRGDSAAYFCASSGGQGGSNQPQHFGDGTRLSIL.

CDR3 in amino acids: CATSRDKGGTTEDGEQYF. CDR3 DNA sequence: TGTGCCACCAGCAGAGATAAAGGAGGGACCACCGAGGATGGGGAGCAGTACTTC. The chain couples TRBV15 to TRBJ2-7; D is perhaps TRBD2 (6 bases). With 0 bases removed from V and 7 bases from J, the gap between germline ends came to 25 bases. Germline CDR1 reads LNHNV; CDR2 reads YYDKDF (reference sequence). The CDR3 loop spans 18 amino acids.

This clone has a single count. In DNA, the CDR3 is TGTGCCAGCAGTGAGACGACAGGGTATGGAGAGGAGCAGTACTTC. Its translation: CASSETTGYGEEQYF. This chain joins TRBV25-1 and TRBJ2-7, with 7 bases lining up with TRBD1. The CDR3 covers 15 residues. V trimming: 3 bases; J trimming: 7 bases; junction bases outside the gene matches: 12. Germline V gives CDR1 MGHDK, CDR2 SYGVNS.

This clone was detected once. DNA of the CDR3: TGCGCCAGCAGCACGCAAGGGGGAAGAGACACCATATATTTT. Its translation: CASSTQGGRDTIYF. The rearrangement uses TRBV5-1 and TRBJ1-3, with a possible D match to TRBD1 (6 bases). Trimming pared 4 bases from V and 8 bases from J, leaving 16 bases between. The germline V gene encodes CDR1 SGHRS and CDR2 YFSETQ. The CDR3 has 14 amino acids.

The chain recombines TRBV18 with TRBJ1-1; 9 bases agree with TRBD1. Germline V lookup: CDR1 KGHSH, CDR2 LQKENI. V shed 0 bases, J shed 4 bases, and the junction held 3 bases outside the gene matches. The CDR3 is 15 residues long. Here the CDR3 reads CASSPPGQGGTEAFF. DNA for the CDR3: TGTGCCAGCTCACCACCGGGACAGGGAGGCACTGAAGCTTTCTTT.

The V gene is TRBV2, the J gene TRBJ1-6; 9 nucleotides agree with TRBD1. Germline lookup yields CDR1 SNHLY and CDR2 FYNNEI. The CDR3 sequence is 16 residues long. Unmatched junction bases numbered 11, after V lost 7 bases and J lost 7 bases. The CDR3 protein is CASTAERGQGNSPLHF. Written as DNA, the CDR3 is TGTGCCAGCACTGCTGAGAGAGGACAGGGGAATTCACCCCTCCACTTT.

The J gene is TRBJ1-1, the V gene TRBV23-1; TRBD1 matches at 7 bases. TRBV23-1 is labeled an ORF, and its function is uncertain. This CDR3 contains 16 residues. With V trimmed by 7 bases and J by 4 bases, 15 bases remained unmatched. CDR3 region: CASITQSDRDPTEAFF. The CDR3 coding sequence is TGCGCCAGCATAACCCAAAGCGACAGGGACCCCACTGAAGCTTTCTTT.

This CDR3 is CASSEDREISQPQHF. CDR3 DNA: TGTGCCAGCAGTGAGGACAGGGAAATCAGTCAGCCCCAGCATTTT. V and J are TRBV2 and TRBJ1-5, with 8 nucleotides matching TRBD1. CDR1 is SNHLY, CDR2 FYNNEI, per germline. This CDR3 is 15 amino acids long. V was pared by 3 bases and J by 6 bases, with 7 bases of the junction left unmatched.

V and J are TRBV7-9 and TRBJ2-7; D is undetermined. Germline CDR1 and CDR2: SEHNR and FQNEAQ (reference sequence). The CDR3 runs 12 residues. V was shortened by 0 bases and J by 7 bases, with 7 bases between the two germline ends. The CDR3 sequence is CASSLAVGEQYF. CDR3 DNA: TGTGCCAGCAGCTTAGCGGTCGGGGAGCAGTACTTC.

The chain is built from TRBV14 and TRBJ1-2, with 9 bases matching TRBD1. Looked up from germline, CDR1 is SGHDN and CDR2 is FVKESK. This CDR3 spans 15 amino acids. With V trimmed by 5 bases and J by 2 bases, 6 bases remained unmatched. CDR3 DNA: TGTGCCAGCAGCTCCCTACAGGGGGCGAACTATGGCTACACCTTC. This sequence encodes CASSSLQGANYGYTF.

This chain joins TRBV7-3 and TRBJ1-1, with D tentatively TRBD1 (5 bases). The CDR3 has 14 amino acids. Germline V lookup: CDR1 SGHTA, CDR2 FQGTGA. Trimming shortened V by 4 bases and J by 6 bases, and 15 bases separated the two germline ends. The CDR3 bases are TGTGCCAGCAGCTCCACGACAGCTCATGCTGAAGCTTTCTTT. This gives the protein CASSSTTAHAEAFF. The complete variable domain, with remaining parts taken from reference TRBV7-3 and TRBJ1-1, reads GAGVSQTPSNKVTEKGKYVELRCDPISGHTALYWYRQSLGQGPEFLIYFQGTGAADDSGLPNDRFFAVRPEGSVSTLKIQRTERGDSAVYLCASSSTTAHAEAFFGQGTRLTVV.

The gene calls are TRBV19 and TRBJ1-1; D uncertain. The CDR3 is 15 residues long. V lost 3 bases and J lost 1, with 12 bases in between. CDR1 and CDR2 from the germline V gene are LNHDA and SQIVND (reference sequence). In DNA form, the CDR3 reads TGTGCCAGTAGTATCTCCTTCCTTGGGAACACTGAAGCTTTCTTT. Residues: CASSISFLGNTEAFF.

J is TRBJ2-5 and V is TRBV19, with D tentatively TRBD2 (7 bases). V dropped 8 bases and J dropped 1 base, with 14 bases sitting between them. The CDR3 extends over 14 amino acids. From germline, CDR1 is LNHDA and CDR2 SQIVND (reference sequence). The CDR3 DNA sequence: TGTGCCAGTGGATGGGGGGGCAGCCAAGAGACCCAGTACTTC. Translating it yields CASGWGGSQETQYF.

V is TRBV27 and J is TRBJ2-3; weak D call: TRBD2 (6 bases). Trimming cost V 4 bases and J 6 bases, with 17 bases left between them. The CDR3 runs to 15 residues. Per germline, CDR1 MNHEY and CDR2 SMNVEV (reference sequence). The CDR3 sequence: CASSCRTTRNDTQYF. The CDR3 nucleotides are TGTGCCAGCAGTTGCCGGACTACGCGCAACGATACGCAGTATTTT.

The genes are TRBV19 and TRBJ2-2; 14 bases are a match to TRBD2. In germline, CDR1 is LNHDA, CDR2 SQIVND (reference sequence). The CDR3 loop spans 19 amino acids. The trim removed 10 bases at V and 0 bases at J, leaving 13 bases unmatched. The CDR3: CATFPPGTSGRSNTGELFF. The CDR3 DNA sequence: TGTGCCACCTTCCCCCCCGGGACTAGCGGGAGATCGAACACCGGGGAGCTGTTTTTT.

This chain connects TRBV7-9 to TRBJ2-1; 9 nucleotides match TRBD2. V lost 4 bases to trimming and J lost 2 bases; unmatched junction nucleotides: 6. The CDR3 extends over 16 amino acids. CDR1 and CDR2 from the germline V gene are SEHNR and FQNEAQ (reference sequence). The CDR3 loop is CASSSRTSAAYNEQFF. CDR3 sequence (DNA): TGTGCCAGCAGCTCCAGGACTAGCGCGGCCTACAATGAGCAGTTCTTC.

The chain has TRBV4-1 and TRBJ2-4, with D possibly being TRBD1 (6 bases). V dropped 1 base and J dropped 3 bases, with 22 bases sitting between them. The germline V gene has CDR1 MGHRA and CDR2 YSYEKL. CDR3 length: 19 residues. CDR3 coding DNA: TGCGCCAGCAGCCAAGTAGATTTGGACAGCTTGGGCCACAAAAACATTCAGTACTTC. Residues: CASSQVDLDSLGHKNIQYF.

This clone has only one observation. The rearrangement links TRBV5-1 to TRBJ2-5, with D perhaps TRBD1 (6 bases). The assigned J gene may be wrong: the sequence end matches TRBJ2-7 better. The germline CDR1 and CDR2 sequences are SGHRS and YFSETQ. The CDR3 is made up of 13 amino acids. The CDR3 loop reads CASSLRQAYEQYF. The CDR3 DNA reads as TGCGCCAGCAGCTTGAGACAGGCCTACGAGCAGTACTTC.

This chain uses TRBV5-4 with TRBJ1-5; D not certain. CDR1 and CDR2 (germline): SGHNT, YYREEE (reference sequence). Trimming pared 1 base from V and 2 bases from J, leaving 10 bases between. The CDR3 is made up of 15 amino acids. The CDR3 DNA reads as TGTGCCAGCAGCTTGAACCCCCAGGGCAATCAGCCCCAGCATTTT. This codes for CASSLNPQGNQPQHF.

V and J are TRBV9 and TRBJ1-2, with 8 bases identical to TRBD1. The CDR3 is made up of 14 amino acids. The germline V gene has CDR1 SGDLS and CDR2 YYNGEE. Trimming removed 3 bases from V and 9 bases from J; junction bases left unmatched: 10. The CDR3 loop reads CASSALNGQGSYTF. The CDR3 DNA is TGTGCCAGCAGCGCTCTTAATGGACAGGGAAGCTACACCTTC.

The CDR3 protein is CASSDRGPRGYTF. The CDR3 DNA reads as TGTGCCAGCAGCGACAGGGGGCCACGCGGCTACACCTTC. This sequence joins TRBV28 and TRBJ1-2; TRBD1 matches 10 bases. Looked up from germline, CDR1 is MDHEN and CDR2 is SYDVKM. The ends lost 6 bases at V and 8 bases at J; junction bases unmatched: 6. CDR3 length: 13 residues.